The rows below give T cell receptor beta chains drawn from one sample of a study of T-cell memory formation after mild COVID-19. Each CDR3 protein gets one entry after TCRdb re-called the 5' RACE reads with MiXCR. The data hold roughly 100,000 distinct CDR3 sequences, with approximately 15% observed a single time. The sample was PBMCs or a T cell subset sorted from them (not recorded which). These receptors were collected from an adult woman who had mild COVID-19 (a few samples of this study predate the infection). Cell type and time point are not known. CDR3s include the opening cysteine and the closing phenylalanine or tryptophan. A D gene is named only where the DNA matches it firmly. Only part of the rows carry a size: once, few, many, or a class if the clone is expanded.

v_call	j_call	d_call	clone_size	cdr3_nt	cdr3_aa
TRBV11-2	TRBJ1-1	.	few	TGTGCCAGCAGCTTGGGCAGGGCCGCTTTCTTT	CASSLGRAAFF
TRBV5-1	TRBJ2-3	TRBD2	few	TGCGCCAGCAGCTTGAGATTAGCGGGAGTGGGGGCAGATACGCAGTATTTT	CASSLRLAGVGADTQYF
TRBV5-1	TRBJ2-1	TRBD1	few	TGCGCCAGCCTCGGACAGGGCGGTGAGCAGTTCTTC	CASLGQGGEQFF
TRBV12-3/TRBV12-4	TRBJ2-7	.	.	TGTGCCAGCAGTTCAGGGCCCTCCTACGAGCAGTACTTC	CASSSGPSYEQYF
TRBV24-1	TRBJ2-3	.	.	TGTGCCACCAGTGATGAGGAGTTTGGACATCTCGGTACGCAGTATTTT	CATSDEEFGHLGTQYF
TRBV27	TRBJ2-7	.	.	TGTGCCAGCAGGGATCCCCTGTTCGGAGAGCAGTACTTC	CASRDPLFGEQYF
TRBV5-5	TRBJ2-6	.	many	TGTGCCAGCAGCTTGTTTGAGGGGGCCAACGTCCTGACTTTC	CASSLFEGANVLTF
TRBV7-9	TRBJ1-2	.	few	TGTGCCAGCAGCACCAGCGAAGCTAACTATGGCTACACCTTC	CASSTSEANYGYTF
TRBV7-6	TRBJ2-7	.	.	TGTGCCAGCAGCTTAATCGGACACGGGAGCTCCTACGAGCAGTACTTC	CASSLIGHGSSYEQYF
TRBV3-1	TRBJ2-3	.	few	TGTGCCAGCAGCCAAGATCGCCATACGCAGTATTTT	CASSQDRHTQYF
TRBV5-1	TRBJ2-1	TRBD2	few	TGCGCCAGCAGCTTCGGGACTAGCGGTTACAATGAGCAGTTCTTC	CASSFGTSGYNEQFF
TRBV4-1	TRBJ1-1	.	.	TGCGCCAGCAGCCATCTTGACACCACTGAAGCTTTCTTT	CASSHLDTTEAFF
TRBV7-2	TRBJ2-3	.	few	TGTGCCAGCAGCTTATTGGGGGGCGGGACAGATACGCAGTATTTT	CASSLLGGGTDTQYF
TRBV6-2/TRBV6-3	TRBJ2-1	.	few	TGTGCCAGCAGTTACTCGGCGGCGCTGGTGTTCTTC	CASSYSAALVFF
TRBV7-3	TRBJ2-1	TRBD2	.	TGTGCCAGCAGCTTATTTTCGGGGGGATACAATGAGCAGTTCTTC	CASSLFSGGYNEQFF
TRBV12-3/TRBV12-4	TRBJ1-1	.	many	TGTGCCAGCAGTTTAACCGATTACACTGAAGCTTTCTTT	CASSLTDYTEAFF
TRBV11-2	TRBJ2-5	TRBD2	.	TGTGCCAGCACCGTCAGCGGGACCGTAGGGGAGACCCAGTACTTC	CASTVSGTVGETQYF
TRBV7-2	TRBJ2-5	.	.	TGTGCCAGCAGCTTAGCACCACAGGGTGGTAGGGAGACCCAGTACTTC	CASSLAPQGGRETQYF
TRBV10-2	TRBJ1-2	.	.	TGCGCCAGCAGTGAGGTGAAGGGCGGCTATGGCTACACCTTC	CASSEVKGGYGYTF
TRBV7-8	TRBJ1-5	.	many	TGTGCCAGCAGCTCAGGACGGAGCAATCAGCCCCAGCATTTT	CASSSGRSNQPQHF
TRBV7-9	TRBJ2-5	.	.	TGTGCCAGCAGCTTAGGGACAGACGACGAAGAGACCCAGTACTTC	CASSLGTDDEETQYF
TRBV30	TRBJ1-1	.	few	TGTGCCTGGAACCATCCGGGCACTGAAGCTTTCTTT	CAWNHPGTEAFF
TRBV4-3	TRBJ1-1	.	few	TGCGCCAGCAGCCAAGTCTTGCGACTTGAAGCTTTCTTT	CASSQVLRLEAFF
TRBV5-1	TRBJ1-2	.	.	TGCGCCAGCAGCGGGGGGACACTCCACTATGGCTACACCTTC	CASSGGTLHYGYTF
TRBV4-3	TRBJ2-1	.	few	TGCGCCAGCAGCCAAGTTTTTAGGTCAAACAATGAGCAGTTCTTC	CASSQVFRSNNEQFF
TRBV12-3/TRBV12-4	TRBJ2-7	.	.	TGTGCCAGCAGTTTAATAGGGGCCTACGAGCAGTACTTC	CASSLIGAYEQYF
TRBV12-3/TRBV12-4	TRBJ2-1	TRBD2	.	TGTGCCAGCAGGGCCGGGACTAGCGCGGGCAATGAGCAGTTCTTC	CASRAGTSAGNEQFF
TRBV7-9	TRBJ1-1	.	few	TGTGCCAGCAGTCCAACCCATGTTCGTTTAGCCAACACTGAAGCTTTCTTT	CASSPTHVRLANTEAFF
TRBV12-3/TRBV12-4	TRBJ2-7	TRBD2	few	TGTGCCAGCAGTCTCGGACTAGCGGGAACCTACGAGCAGTACTTC	CASSLGLAGTYEQYF
TRBV4-1	TRBJ2-3	TRBD2	.	TGCGCCAGCAGCCATGCCTGGACTAGCGGGGGGCAGAGCAGCACAGATACGCAGTATTTT	CASSHAWTSGGQSSTDTQYF
TRBV7-9	TRBJ2-2	.	many	TGTGCCAGCAGCTTAGTCGGAGTAAACACCGGGGAGCTGTTTTTT	CASSLVGVNTGELFF
TRBV29-1	TRBJ2-5	TRBD1	few	TGCAGCGGGATGTTGACCGGGACAGGGGGTTTAGAGACCCAGTACTTC	CSGMLTGTGGLETQYF
TRBV19	TRBJ1-1	.	.	TGTGCCAGTAGTATAGATTTGGGAAGGGAGACTGAAGCTTTCTTT	CASSIDLGRETEAFF
TRBV29-1	TRBJ2-7	TRBD2	.	TGCAGCGTCGCGCCGGGGGGGCGCGAGCAGTACTTC	CSVAPGGREQYF
TRBV5-1	TRBJ2-2	.	.	TGCGCCAGCAGTGATGTGGAAGGTTGGGGGAGCGTCCTGTTTTTT	CASSDVEGWGSVLFF
TRBV4-2	TRBJ2-1	TRBD2	few	TGTGCCAGCAGCCAAGTGGCTAGCGGGGCCTCCTACAATGAGCAGTTCTTC	CASSQVASGASYNEQFF
TRBV7-2	TRBJ1-2	.	few	TGTGCCAGCAGCTTAGGGGGAGGGATCTATGGCTACACCTTC	CASSLGGGIYGYTF
TRBV7-9	TRBJ1-4	.	few	TGTGCCAGCAGCTCTTACAGCGATCATAATGAAAAACTGTTTTTT	CASSSYSDHNEKLFF
TRBV24-1	TRBJ1-2	.	.	TGTGCCACCAGTGATCCGCAGTTTCCAAGGGGCTACACCTTC	CATSDPQFPRGYTF
TRBV9	TRBJ2-3	.	few	TGTGCCAGCAGCGTTGACAGTGGAGGCACAGATACGCAGTATTTT	CASSVDSGGTDTQYF
TRBV11-3	TRBJ2-3	TRBD2	.	TGTGCCAGCAGCTCCCGGAGCGGGGGGAGCACAGATACGCAGTATTTT	CASSSRSGGSTDTQYF
TRBV9	TRBJ2-1	TRBD2	.	TGTGCCAGCAGCGTAACGGGCAGGGAGGGTATTGAGATCAATGAGCAGTTCTTC	CASSVTGREGIEINEQFF
TRBV12-5	TRBJ2-3	TRBD1	many	TGTGCTAGTGGTGACAGGGGGAAGGGCACAGATACGCAGTATTTT	CASGDRGKGTDTQYF
TRBV7-6	TRBJ2-7	TRBD2	.	TGTGCCAGCAGCTTAGTACTAGCGGGAGTAGTGGGTTACGAGCAGTACTTC	CASSLVLAGVVGYEQYF
TRBV7-8	TRBJ2-5	.	.	TGTGCCAGCAGCCCAACTGGAGGGATCCAAGAGACCCAGTACTTC	CASSPTGGIQETQYF
TRBV20-1	TRBJ2-7	.	.	TGCAGTGCTAGAGATCGTGACAGGTCCTACGAGCAGTACTTC	CSARDRDRSYEQYF
TRBV11-2	TRBJ2-1	TRBD2	.	TGTGCCAGCAAGGGACTAGCGCTCCCCAATGAGCAGTTCTTC	CASKGLALPNEQFF
TRBV9	TRBJ1-1	TRBD1	few	TGTGCCAGCAGCGCGACAGGGGACCTGAACACTGAAGCTTTCTTT	CASSATGDLNTEAFF
TRBV2	TRBJ2-1	TRBD2	.	TGTGCCAGCAGGCTACGGACTAGCGGGACCCACAATGAGCAGTTCTTC	CASRLRTSGTHNEQFF
TRBV7-9	TRBJ1-5	.	few	TGTGCCAGCAGCGCTCCAGGGGATCAGCCCCAGCATTTT	CASSAPGDQPQHF
TRBV6-1	TRBJ2-5	TRBD2	many	TGTGCCAGCAGTGACCATAGCGGGGGTGGGGAGACCCAGTACTTC	CASSDHSGGGETQYF